This T cell receptor beta chain comes out of a study of metastatic and nonmetastatic thyroid tumors. The wider study: For malignant and benign thyroid patients, tumor or nodule tissue and blood were the sources whose repertoires were compared. Study results and caveats: Reportedly, malignant thyroid tumors had significantly higher TCR beta diversity than benign nodules, in blood and tumor.

The V gene lost 1 base and the J gene lost 7 bases, with 10 bases spanning the gap. The germline V gene encodes CDR1 SGHAT and CDR2 FQNNGV. This CDR3 comprises 13 residues. With regard to this clone: Antigen specificity is unknown.

Thyroid surgery was preceded by no treatment in any patient. Per the original data handling: A papillary thyroid cancer distant-metastasis classifier was built from CDR3 differences across clinicopathological groups. MiXCR re-clonotyped the PCR reads for TCRdb. TCRdb assigned the V and J calls; the authors' analysis was not used. The sample lists 21,000 or so clones, just over 20% seen once, with about 26% in the top ten. The chain is built from TRBV11-2 and TRBJ1-2, with D perhaps TRBD1 (6 bases). The clonotype comes from a female donor with papillary thyroid cancer or a benign thyroid nodule (not recorded which). Some clones in this sample may be carry-over from other donors' samples. Sequencing was done on a sample of blood. The CDR3 here is CASSLAQGSGYTF. In DNA form, the CDR3 reads TGTGCCAGCAGCTTAGCTCAGGGGTCTGGCTACACCTTC.